The rows below give T cell receptor beta chains drawn from one sample of a study of cytomegalovirus exposure and HLA in healthy donors. Here immunoSEQ multiplex PCR was the method, and the copy in TCRdb shows in-frame clones only, minus some. The sample lists under 200,000 clones, just over 75% occurring once. Input material: PBMCs. Source of these receptors: a man under 40 in good health and CMV-seronegative. Both conserved end residues are part of each CDR3. A D gene is named only where the DNA matches it firmly. Where a row states a size, it is once, few, many or the class of an expanded clone; other rows omit it.

D	V	size	J	DNA	CDR3
NA	TRBV10-3	NA	TRBJ1-3	TGTGCCATCATACGGGACTCCGGAAACACCATATATTTT	CAIIRDSGNTIYF
TRBD2	TRBV5-4	NA	TRBJ2-7	TGTGCCAGCAGCTTGGGGCGGGAGACCTCCTACGAGCAGTACTTC	CASSLGRETSYEQYF
TRBD1	TRBV18	NA	TRBJ1-3	TGTGCCAGCTCTTCCGGACAGGGCGCAGGAAACACCATATATTTT	CASSSGQGAGNTIYF
TRBD2	TRBV9	NA	TRBJ2-7	TGTGCCACCCCCCCCGGGCTAGCGGGAGTATCCATCTACGAGCAGTACTTC	CATPPGLAGVSIYEQYF
TRBD2	TRBV28	NA	TRBJ2-3	TGTGCCAGCAGTTTGGGTAGCGGGAGGGCCTTGGGCACAGATACGCAGTATTTT	CASSLGSGRALGTDTQYF
NA	TRBV6-5	NA	TRBJ1-1	TGTGCCAGCAGGCCACAGAGGAACACTGAAGCTTTCTTT	CASRPQRNTEAFF
NA	TRBV6-4	NA	TRBJ2-1	TGTGCCAGCAGTGTGGTTCATCGGACATTGGGGGAGCAGTTCTTC	CASSVVHRTLGEQFF
NA	TRBV27	NA	TRBJ2-7	TGTGCCAGCAGTTTAAACAGGGTGGGCGAGCAGTACTTC	CASSLNRVGEQYF
NA	TRBV30	NA	TRBJ1-3	TGTGCCTGGAGTCCAACCTACCGCGGCTCTGGAAACACCATATATTTT	CAWSPTYRGSGNTIYF
NA	TRBV6-5	few	TRBJ2-1	TGTGCCAGCAGTTACTCAGGGGGTGGCAATGAGCAGTTCTTC	CASSYSGGGNEQFF
NA	TRBV2	NA	TRBJ1-3	TGTGCCAGCAGCTTCCAGCTAGCAGGTGGAAACACCATATATTTT	CASSFQLAGGNTIYF
TRBD1	TRBV19	once	TRBJ2-5	TGTGCCAGTAGTCCCTGGACAGGGGAAGAGACCCAGTACTTC	CASSPWTGEETQYF
TRBD2	TRBV27	NA	TRBJ2-7	TGTGCCAGCAGTTTACAGGGGACTAGCGGGAGGCTCTCCTACGAGCAGTACTTC	CASSLQGTSGRLSYEQYF